This TCR beta chain was captured in a study of persistence of HIV-infected CD4 T cells. Study-wide context: Donors had been on suppressive ART for a median of roughly 8 years. Anti-CD3/anti-CD28 stimulation activated a higher proportion of cells than antigen stimulation, with lower memory fraction.

The immunoSEQ assay was version 4, run in survey mode. Sequencing used immunoSEQ multiplex PCR; TCRdb keeps in-frame clones, though not all of them. The table includes around 45,000 clones, approximately 91% detected once. Cells were stimulated nonspecifically with anti-CD3/anti-CD28 magnetic beads. Sorting selected CD4+ T cells upregulating both CD40 ligand and CD69. CD4+ T cell counts exceeded 400 cells/uL; CMV serology was positive. General study points: CMV- and Gag-responding cells had lower TCRbeta richness than CD3/CD28-responding cells.

In germline, CDR1 is MNHEY, CDR2 SVGAGI. Trimming removed 0 bases at V and 3 bases at J, with 15 bases between. The CDR3 extends over 16 amino acids. In the case of this clone: What it recognizes is unknown.

The source of this sequence is an adult man with HIV who was CMV-seropositive. The specimen was CD4+ T cells sorted from PBMCs after roughly 20-hour stimulation, collected from a patient who received antiretroviral therapy. The chain recombines TRBV6-5 with TRBJ2-7, with a possible D match to TRBD1 (5 bases). DNA for the CDR3: TGTGCCAGCAGTTACTCTTGGTCAGGGAATAGCTACGAGCAGTACTTC. Translation gives CASSYSWSGNSYEQYF.